Presented here are 16 T cell receptor beta chains from one specimen sequenced in a study of cytomegalovirus exposure and HLA in healthy donors. The study ran its PCR with 60 Vbeta and 13 Jbeta primers. Clones were sequenced by immunoSEQ multiplex PCR, and TCRdb holds only the in-frame ones, with some missing. Its clone listing holds around 75,000 clones. Source material: PBMCs. These receptors all stem from a boy under 18 in good health and CMV-seronegative.

This rearrangement joins TRBV7-9 to TRBJ1-4; no clear D gene. This CDR3 has 15 amino acids. CDR1 SEHNR and CDR2 FQNEAQ come from the germline V gene (reference sequence). The ends were cut back, 4 bases at V and 8 bases at J, with 17 bases in the middle. In DNA form, the CDR3 reads TGTGCCAGCAGCTCAGGCCCTACACTAGGGGAAAAACTGTTTTTT. It codes for CASSSGPTLGEKLFF.

The CDR3: CASSLSGDRETQYF. DNA for the CDR3: TGTGCCAGCAGTTTATCTGGGGACAGGGAGACCCAGTACTTC. The V call is TRBV27, the J call TRBJ2-5, with TRBD1 matching 8 bases. The CDR3 contains 14 residues. The V and J ends lost 0 bases and 5 bases, in that order; junction bases with no gene match: 2. Germline V gene sequence: CDR1 MNHEY, CDR2 SMNVEV (reference sequence).

Written as DNA, the CDR3 is TGTGCCTGGATAAAGGGACAGCTCTATGGCTACACCTTC. Residues: CAWIKGQLYGYTF. This chain links TRBV30 with TRBJ1-2, with 7 bases identical to TRBD1. The length of the CDR3 is 13 residues. Trimming cost V 4 bases and J 4 bases; bases outside gene matches: 6. Per germline, CDR1 GTSNPN and CDR2 SVGIG (reference sequence).

This sequence joins TRBV2 and TRBJ1-5; 7 nucleotides agree with TRBD1. J gave up 2 bases and V 3 bases, and 4 bases lay outside the gene matches. Per germline, CDR1 SNHLY and CDR2 FYNNEI. The CDR3 covers 15 residues. CDR3 region: CASSELGGRNQPQHF. The CDR3 DNA reads TGTGCCAGCAGTGAGCTAGGGGGCCGCAATCAGCCCCAGCATTTT.

The chain employs TRBV30 and TRBJ1-4; 8 nucleotides align to TRBD1. The CDR3 has 13 amino acids. From germline, CDR1 is GTSNPN and CDR2 SVGIG (reference sequence). The ends lost 2 bases at V and 8 bases at J; junction bases unmatched: 4. CDR3 bases: TGTGCCTGGAGTCAGGGGGCAGGAGAAAAACTGTTTTTT. This sequence encodes CAWSQGAGEKLFF.

The J gene is TRBJ2-1, the V gene TRBV4-1; 9 bases map to TRBD2. The CDR3 loop spans 16 amino acids. The V gene end was trimmed by 4 bases and the J gene end by 4 bases; junction bases not matched to a gene: 8. CDR1 and CDR2 from the germline V gene are MGHRA and YSYEKL. The CDR3 DNA reads TGCGCCAGCAGCCCCCTAGCGGGAAGACGATACAATGAGCAGTTCTTC. Amino acids: CASSPLAGRRYNEQFF.

The genes are TRBV7-6 and TRBJ1-1; TRBD1 agrees at 7 bases. Trimming took 1 base from V and 3 from J; bases not matched to a gene: 2. The CDR3 is 14 amino acids. CDR1 SGHVS and CDR2 FNYEAQ come from the germline V gene. Written as DNA, the CDR3 is TGTGCCAGCAGCTTAGAGGGGGCATACACTGAAGCTTTCTTT. This encodes CASSLEGAYTEAFF.

The J gene is TRBJ1-5, the V gene TRBV5-5; unclear D gene. This CDR3 region has 14 residues. Germline V CDR1 and CDR2: SGHKS, YYEKEE (reference sequence). Trimming removed 4 bases from V and 5 bases from J, with 13 bases in between. The CDR3 DNA reads TGTGCCAGCAGCCCGATGATCGGTTATCAGCCCCAGCATTTT. Protein: CASSPMIGYQPQHF.

The chain couples TRBV5-1 to TRBJ1-2; D call uncertain. CDR1 and CDR2 (germline): SGHRS, YFSETQ. The CDR3 covers 15 residues. V lost 3 bases, J lost 1 base, and 13 bases lay in between. CDR3 in DNA: TGCGCCAGCAGCTCCGCGGGTTTAGATAACTATGGCTACACCTTC. Translating it yields CASSSAGLDNYGYTF.

The rearrangement joins TRBV7-8 to TRBJ2-1, with D perhaps matching TRBD2 (5 bases). V was shortened by 3 bases and J by 6 bases, with 15 bases between the two germline ends. The CDR3 is 15 residues long. CDR1 and CDR2 (germline): SGHVS, FQNEAQ. CDR3 nucleotide sequence: TGTGCCAGCAGCTTTATGAGGGAGAGGTCCAATGAGCAGTTCTTC. This translates into CASSFMRERSNEQFF.

This chain links TRBV5-1 with TRBJ1-2; no reliable D call. The CDR3 spans 13 residues. The germline CDR1 and CDR2 sequences are SGHRS and YFSETQ. Trimming cost V 4 bases and J 1 base, with 8 bases left between them. The CDR3 here is CASSMTINYGYTF. CDR3 coding DNA: TGCGCCAGCAGCATGACTATTAACTATGGCTACACCTTC.

The chain carries TRBV7-2 and TRBJ1-1, with D unresolved. Trimming pared 2 bases from V and 6 bases from J, leaving 10 bases between. Germline CDR1 SGHTA, CDR2 FQGNSA. The CDR3 consists of 13 residues. The CDR3 protein is CASSLRVQSEAFF. CDR3 sequence (DNA): TGTGCCAGCAGCTTACGTGTACAGTCTGAAGCTTTCTTT. The variable domain in full, completed from reference TRBV7-2 and TRBJ1-1, reads GAGVSQSPSNKVTEKGKDVELRCDPISGHTALYWYRQSLGQGLEFLIYFQGNSAPDKSGLPSDRFSAERTGGSVSTLTIQRTQQEDSAVYLCASSLRVQSEAFFGQGTRLTVV.

The V call is TRBV2, the J call TRBJ2-3, with TRBD2 as a possible D gene (5 bases). This CDR3 comprises 15 residues. Germline V CDR1 and CDR2: SNHLY, FYNNEI. Trimming took 1 base from V and 0 from J, leaving 8 bases between them. The CDR3 protein is CASSEEKRSTDTQYF. The CDR3, as DNA: TGTGCCAGCAGTGAAGAGAAGCGGAGCACAGATACGCAGTATTTT.

V gene TRBV5-1 combines with J gene TRBJ1-1; 9 bases align to TRBD1. The germline V gene has CDR1 SGHRS and CDR2 YFSETQ. Germline trimming cut 3 bases from V and 3 bases from J; bases unmatched to any gene: 3. This CDR3 contains 14 residues. In DNA, the CDR3 is TGCGCCAGCAGCTCTCGGACAGGGGACACTGAAGCTTTCTTT. This encodes CASSSRTGDTEAFF.

This chain joins TRBV14 and TRBJ2-3, with D possibly being TRBD2 (5 bases). This CDR3 spans 15 amino acids. Germline V gene lookup returns CDR1 SGHDN and CDR2 FVKESK. Trimming took off 8 bases at V and 8 bases at J, with 23 bases between the two ends. DNA of the CDR3: TGTGCCAGCGCAATAGAGGTCGGGGTCCGTGCTACGCAGTATTTT. It codes for CASAIEVGVRATQYF.

This sequence joins TRBV10-3 and TRBJ2-3, with 8 bases matching TRBD1. V lost 6 bases to trimming and J lost 8 bases; unmatched junction nucleotides: 10. The CDR3 is 14 amino acids. Germline-derived CDR1 and CDR2 are ENHRY and SYGVKD. The CDR3 DNA reads TGTGCCATCAGGACAGGGGAACGTCTAGGTACGCAGTATTTT. Encoded protein: CAIRTGERLGTQYF.